These 25 T cell receptor beta chains were all obtained from the same sample, sequenced in a study of control samples from healthy donors and cancer patients. Using immunoSEQ multiplex PCR, the repertoire was profiled, and TCRdb retains in-frame clones only, with some absent. The data hold roughly 130,000 clones, with about 88% observed a single time. Sequencing used blood. The source is a woman aged 25-40 years in good health.

This clone was observed once. J is TRBJ1-1 and V is TRBV3-1 (or the pseudogene TRBV3-2); TRBD1 agrees at 7 bases. The CDR3 is 15 residues long. The germline gives CDR1 LGHDT, CDR2 YNNKEL (reference sequence). V lost 4 bases and J lost 5; bases outside the gene matches: 10. CDR3 sequence reads: CASSRQTGLRTEAFF. As DNA, the CDR3 is TGTGCCAGCAGCCGACAGACAGGGCTTCGAACTGAAGCTTTCTTT.

The chain recombines TRBV9 with TRBJ1-3, with 7 nucleotides matching TRBD1. V lost 4 bases and J lost 1; bases outside the gene matches: 5. CDR3 length: 15 amino acids. CDR1 is SGDLS and CDR2 is YYNGEE in the germline V gene. CDR3 sequence (DNA): TGTGCCAGCAGCTCGATGACAGGGTCTGGAAACACCATATATTTT. This codes for CASSSMTGSGNTIYF.

The J gene is TRBJ2-1, the V gene TRBV2; perhaps D is TRBD1 or TRBD2 (5 bases each). Trimming took 8 bases from V and 3 from J, leaving 11 bases between them. This CDR3 has 13 residues. The V gene's germline CDR1 is SNHLY and CDR2 FYNNEI. The CDR3 region has the DNA TGTGCCAGCGGCGAGGGGAACTACAATGAGCAGTTCTTC. It is translated as CASGEGNYNEQFF.

The chain carries TRBV7-3 and TRBJ1-1; unclear D gene. Germline V CDR1 and CDR2: SGHTA, FQGTGA. Trimming took 5 bases from V and 14 from J, leaving 18 bases between them. This CDR3 contains 12 residues. The CDR3 DNA reads as TGTGCCAGCAGCCAACCCGGTCGGCCACCGTTCTTT. As protein: CASSQPGRPPFF.

The rearrangement links TRBV15 to TRBJ2-7; 7 nucleotides line up with TRBD1. Germline CDR1 LNHNV, CDR2 YYDKDF (reference sequence). J was trimmed by 3 bases and V by 5 bases; bases with no gene match: 10. The CDR3 is 15 amino acids. This CDR3 reads CATSEGRQGIYEQYF. CDR3 coding DNA: TGTGCCACCAGCGAGGGGAGACAGGGAATCTACGAGCAGTACTTC.

This chain connects TRBV6-1 to TRBJ1-2; D possibly corresponds to TRBD1 (5 bases). The CDR3 contains 15 residues. The germline V gene has CDR1 MNHNS and CDR2 SASEGT. Deletions cut 3 bases from V and 4 bases from J, with 15 bases between. The CDR3 protein is CASSEGPWSSYGYTF. As DNA, the CDR3 is TGTGCCAGCAGTGAGGGACCTTGGAGTAGCTATGGCTACACCTTC.

This rearrangement joins TRBV5-1 to TRBJ1-4, with a tentative D call TRBD1 (6 bases). The CDR3 sequence is 14 residues long. The germline V gene has CDR1 SGHRS and CDR2 YFSETQ. V shed 2 bases and J shed 6 bases, with 11 bases lying between them. The CDR3 nucleotides read TGCGCCAGCAGCTTCCCAGGGGCCGATGAAAAACTGTTTTTT. This sequence encodes CASSFPGADEKLFF.

The chain couples TRBV10-3 to TRBJ1-3; the match to TRBD1 covers 9 bases. Germline loops: CDR1 ENHRY, CDR2 SYGVKD. The CDR3 extends over 17 amino acids. The trim removed 2 bases at V and 0 bases at J, leaving 5 bases unmatched. The CDR3 reads CAISEATGGSSGNTIYF. Written as DNA, the CDR3 is TGTGCCATCAGTGAGGCCACAGGGGGCAGCTCTGGAAACACCATATATTTT.

The chain is built from TRBV19 and TRBJ1-1; D gene unclear. CDR1 LNHDA and CDR2 SQIVND come from the germline V gene (reference sequence). V was cut by 4 bases and J by 0 bases, with 12 bases left in between. The CDR3 covers 15 residues. For the CDR3, the DNA is TGTGCCAGTAGTAAGGCAGACTCCATGAACACTGAAGCTTTCTTT. It yields the protein CASSKADSMNTEAFF.

This sequence joins TRBV7-8 and TRBJ1-6; 8 positions agree with TRBD1. The CDR3 covers 15 residues. The ends lost 5 bases at V and 9 bases at J; junction bases unmatched: 9. Germline V CDR1 and CDR2: SGHVS, FQNEAQ. CDR3 amino acids: CASSPPGGAASPLHF. The CDR3 DNA reads as TGTGCCAGCAGCCCTCCAGGGGGCGCTGCTTCACCCCTCCACTTT.

This chain uses TRBV5-4 with TRBJ1-5, with D possibly matching TRBD1 (6 bases). V lost 4 bases to trimming and J lost 5 bases, with 10 bases between them. Germline loops: CDR1 SGHNT, CDR2 YYREEE (reference sequence). The CDR3 sequence is 13 residues long. The CDR3: CASSADSHQPQHF. DNA for the CDR3: TGTGCCAGCAGCGCGGACAGTCATCAGCCCCAGCATTTT.

This chain joins TRBV28 and TRBJ2-4; TRBD2 matches 9 bases. Germline trimming cut 6 bases from V and 8 bases from J; bases unmatched to any gene: 14. Germline-derived CDR1 and CDR2 are MDHEN and SYDVKM. This CDR3 spans 16 amino acids. The CDR3 is CASSRRTSVKGDIQYF. DNA for the CDR3: TGTGCCAGCAGCCGAAGGACTAGCGTGAAAGGGGACATTCAGTACTTC. Together with reference TRBV28 and TRBJ2-4, the CDR3 gives the full variable domain: DVKVTQSSRYLVKRTGEKVFLECVQDMDHENMFWYRQDPGLGLRLIYFSYDVKMKEKGDIPEGYSVSREKKERFSLILESASTNQTSMYLCASSRRTSVKGDIQYFGAGTRLSVL.

This chain joins TRBV6-5 and TRBJ2-7; the D gene is possibly TRBD1 (5 bases). This CDR3 has 12 residues. Germline V lookup: CDR1 MNHEY, CDR2 SVGAGI. V shed 10 bases and J shed 2 bases, with 12 bases lying between them. The CDR3 DNA reads as TGTGCCATCGCGGACACTCCCTACGAGCAGTACTTC. Its protein product is CAIADTPYEQYF.

V gene TRBV4-1 combines with J gene TRBJ2-1; the match to TRBD2 covers 12 bases. Losses at the gene ends were 0 bases for V and 8 bases for J; bases not matched to a gene: 14. Germline lookup yields CDR1 MGHRA and CDR2 YSYEKL. The CDR3 sequence is 19 residues long. The CDR3 bases are TGCGCCAGCAGCCAAGATGAACTAGCGGGAGGACAAAGGGGGGATGAGCAGTTCTTC. Translating it yields CASSQDELAGGQRGDEQFF.

This clone was found a few times. The rearrangement links TRBV28 to TRBJ2-3, with TRBD1 matching over 7 bases. CDR1 and CDR2 (germline): MDHEN, SYDVKM. V was clipped by 5 bases and J by 4 bases; unmatched bases: 3. The CDR3 has 13 residues. The CDR3 loop is CASSTGAPDTQYF. DNA of the CDR3: TGTGCCAGCAGTACAGGGGCTCCAGATACGCAGTATTTT.

This chain connects TRBV10-3 to TRBJ2-1, with 8 positions matching TRBD2. V lost 2 bases, J lost 8 bases, and 8 bases stayed unmatched. The CDR3 covers 15 residues. Germline CDR1 ENHRY, CDR2 SYGVKD. CDR3 protein: CAISEGSGTQHEQFF. The CDR3 bases are TGTGCCATCAGTGAGGGTAGCGGGACTCAACATGAGCAGTTCTTC.

The V and J genes are TRBV27 and TRBJ1-6; a possible D gene is TRBD1 (6 bases). The CDR3 loop spans 13 amino acids. The V gene's germline CDR1 is MNHEY and CDR2 SMNVEV (reference sequence). Trimming took off 6 bases at V and 4 bases at J, with 7 bases between the two ends. CDR3 nucleotide sequence: TGTGCCAGCAGGACAGGTTATAATTCACCCCTCCACTTT. Translation gives CASRTGYNSPLHF.

This clone was detected once. CDR3 region: CASSFSGSSYNEQFF. The CDR3 DNA sequence: TGTGCCAGCAGTTTTAGCGGGAGCTCCTACAATGAGCAGTTCTTC. The chain has TRBV6-5 and TRBJ2-1, with 9 bases lining up with TRBD2. Trimming cost V 4 bases and J 0 bases; bases outside gene matches: 1. CDR1 is MNHEY, CDR2 SVGAGI, per germline. This CDR3 is built from 15 residues.

The rearrangement links TRBV5-1 to TRBJ2-7; 8 bases agree with TRBD2. Trimming removed 5 bases from V and 0 bases from J; junction bases left unmatched: 4. The length of the CDR3 is 14 residues. From germline, CDR1 is SGHRS and CDR2 YFSETQ. This CDR3 is CASSQRESSYEQYF. For the CDR3, the DNA is TGCGCCAGCAGTCAGCGGGAGAGCTCCTACGAGCAGTACTTC.

The chain uses TRBV24-1 and TRBJ2-6; D is uncertain. V lost 3 bases to trimming and J lost 0 bases, with 11 bases between them. The CDR3 is 17 residues long. In germline, CDR1 is KGHDR, CDR2 SFDVKD. CDR3 sequence (DNA): TGTGCCACCAGTGATAGGACGGGCCTCTCTGGGGCCAACGTCCTGACTTTC. Translating gives CATSDRTGLSGANVLTF.

This clone was seen a few times. This chain links TRBV11-3 with TRBJ2-1; D is ambiguous. Per the germline V gene, CDR1 is SGHNT and CDR2 is YENEEA. This CDR3 contains 15 residues. V was trimmed by 0 bases and J by 4 bases, leaving 10 bases between them. The CDR3 loop is CASSLDSYSYNEQFF. CDR3 sequence (DNA): TGTGCCAGCAGCTTAGATAGTTACTCATACAATGAGCAGTTCTTC.

The V call is TRBV6-1, the J call TRBJ2-5; TRBD2 is a possible D gene (6 bases). This CDR3 is 14 amino acids long. V lost 2 bases and J lost 2, with 9 bases in between. The germline gives CDR1 MNHNS, CDR2 SASEGT. The CDR3 here is CASSELALQETQYF. CDR3 DNA sequence: TGTGCCAGCAGTGAACTAGCGTTACAAGAGACCCAGTACTTC.

The rearrangement uses TRBV6-5 and TRBJ2-3, with D maybe TRBD2 (6 bases). Germline-derived CDR1 and CDR2 are MNHEY and SVGAGI. The CDR3 runs to 14 residues. The ends were cut back, 6 bases at V and 0 bases at J, with 10 bases in the middle. In nucleotides, the CDR3 is TGTGCCAGCAGCAACGCGGGAAGCACAGATACGCAGTATTTT. Its protein product is CASSNAGSTDTQYF.

This chain joins TRBV7-3 and TRBJ1-1, with D hard to call. The germline V gene encodes CDR1 SGHTA and CDR2 FQGTGA. CDR3 length equals 15 residues. V gave up 4 bases and J gave up 1 base, with 13 bases separating them. The CDR3 nucleotides read TGTGCCAGCAGCTCGGCCGGGTCAGGGAACACTGAAGCTTTCTTT. It encodes CASSSAGSGNTEAFF.

The chain employs TRBV11-2 and TRBJ2-3, with TRBD1 matching over 7 bases. Trimming cost V 5 bases and J 2 bases; bases outside gene matches: 7. Germline V gene lookup returns CDR1 SGHAT and CDR2 FQNNGV. This CDR3 spans 15 amino acids. The CDR3 region has the DNA TGTGCCAGCAGCGGATACAGGGGAACCACAGATACGCAGTATTTT. Translation gives CASSGYRGTTDTQYF.